This TCR beta chain was sequenced in a study of blood T cell repertoires in COVID-19. At the level of the study: COVID-19 samples, acute and convalescent, were from the United States, Italy and Spain.

Trimming cost V 5 bases and J 3 bases; bases outside gene matches: 10. Germline loops: CDR1 MNHEY, CDR2 SVGAGI. This CDR3 contains 15 residues. In the authors' methods: Researchers report that nucleated cell counts were estimated from reference gene primer amplification. Repertoires were generated with immunoSEQ multiplex PCR, while TCRdb's copy carries only in-frame clones and drops some. D and trimming were read from the DNA, whereas the V and J calls and clone size are those reported in that table. This repertoire shows roughly 150,000 clones, around 90% found once; its top ten account for around 2.9%.

The specimen was peripheral blood. The receptor's source is a man aged 60-69 years with acute or convalescent COVID-19. The chain links TRBV6-5 to TRBJ2-7; 7 nucleotides line up with TRBD1. In DNA form, the CDR3 reads TGTGCCAGCAGTCGACGACAGGGAAGCTACTACGAGCAGTACTTC. It translates to CASSRRQGSYYEQYF.